Listed below are T cell receptor beta chains from one sample, sequenced in a study of long-term antiretroviral therapy in people with HIV. Generated by immunoSEQ multiplex PCR, the TCRdb table keeps only in-frame clones and is missing some. In the table there are some 35,000 clones, roughly 88% of which are singletons. The sample here was unsorted PBMCs, taken 2.2 years after starting antiretroviral therapy. All receptors derive from a man between 18 and 29 years old with HIV. Each CDR3 is given with its conserved first and last residue. D genes are given only for firm matches. Clone size appears in some rows only: once, few, many, or a class for an expanded clone.

V: TRBV14; size: -; J: TRBJ1-1; length: 19; D: TRBD1; CDR3: CASSQEYRYRGRGNTEAFF
V: TRBV30; size: few; J: TRBJ2-5; length: 11; D: -; CDR3: CAWSVGGTQYF
V: TRBV28; size: -; J: TRBJ2-7; length: 13; D: TRBD2; CDR3: CATRLAGSYEQYF
V: TRBV7-9; size: -; J: TRBJ2-2; length: 16; D: TRBD2; CDR3: CASTFSGSVNTGELFF
V: TRBV9; size: -; J: TRBJ2-7; length: 15; D: TRBD2; CDR3: CASSVSGGTAYEQYF
V: TRBV9; size: once; J: TRBJ2-7; length: 16; D: TRBD1; CDR3: CASSVAQLPDRGEQYF
V: TRBV28; size: -; J: -; length: 16; D: -; CDR3: CASSSPGASPRIEQYF
V: TRBV4-1; size: -; J: TRBJ1-2; length: 14; D: -; CDR3: CASSQDQGNYGYTF
V: TRBV7-9; size: -; J: TRBJ1-2; length: 12; D: -; CDR3: CASSDHLEGYTF
V: TRBV30; size: once; J: TRBJ2-7; length: 13; D: -; CDR3: CAWKLGGGSEQYF
V: TRBV7-3; size: -; J: TRBJ2-5; length: 15; D: TRBD2; CDR3: CASSLLAGGKETQYF
V: TRBV5-4; size: -; J: TRBJ1-3; length: 15; D: -; CDR3: CASSAGSHSGNTIYF
V: TRBV6-5; size: once; J: TRBJ2-2; length: 16; D: -; CDR3: CASSYEGKTHTGELFF
V: TRBV27; size: few; J: TRBJ2-7; length: 13; D: -; CDR3: CASSQDYRYEQYF
V: TRBV7-9; size: -; J: TRBJ2-2; length: 17; D: -; CDR3: CASSSSGLLTSTGELFF
V: TRBV7-9; size: -; J: TRBJ1-1; length: 15; D: TRBD1; CDR3: CASSWQGALNTEAFF
V: TRBV7-2; size: -; J: TRBJ2-1; length: 17; D: TRBD2; CDR3: CASSSSQRGGFDNEQFF
V: TRBV30; size: -; J: TRBJ1-2; length: 15; D: -; CDR3: CAWSSEGARSYGYTF
V: TRBV14; size: -; J: TRBJ2-2; length: 18; D: TRBD1; CDR3: CASSQLPGQGPNTGELFF
V: TRBV27; size: -; J: TRBJ2-3; length: 16; D: TRBD2; CDR3: CASSLLTSGGADTQYF
V: TRBV27; size: -; J: TRBJ2-7; length: 11; D: -; CDR3: CASSFDSRWYF
V: TRBV12-2; size: once; J: TRBJ2-2; length: 15; D: -; CDR3: CASRPRRPKLGELFF
V: TRBV15; size: -; J: TRBJ1-1; length: 16; D: -; CDR3: CATSRGRGGQNTEAFF
V: TRBV28; size: -; J: TRBJ2-5; length: 11; D: -; CDR3: CASSLRRAQYF
V: TRBV6-6; size: -; J: TRBJ2-7; length: 11; D: -; CDR3: CASSYSAEQYF
V: TRBV20-1; size: -; J: TRBJ1-1; length: 11; D: -; CDR3: CSVSTDTEAFF
V: TRBV30; size: -; J: TRBJ2-1; length: 13; D: TRBD2; CDR3: CAWSVGGDNEQFF
V: TRBV27; size: -; J: TRBJ1-3; length: 15; D: -; CDR3: CASSLYPDPGNTIYF
V: TRBV27; size: few; J: TRBJ1-4; length: 15; D: -; CDR3: CASSPNLAGVEKLFF
V: TRBV30; size: once; J: TRBJ2-5; length: 14; D: -; CDR3: CAWSTGGGAETQYF
V: TRBV7-6; size: medium-sized; J: TRBJ2-7; length: 15; D: -; CDR3: CASSLEKGPTYEQYF
V: TRBV15; size: -; J: TRBJ2-3; length: 15; D: -; CDR3: CATSGGRASTDTQYF
V: TRBV5-1; size: -; J: TRBJ1-1; length: 15; D: -; CDR3: CASSLDLGAGTEAFF
V: TRBV5-1; size: -; J: TRBJ1-2; length: 12; D: -; CDR3: CASSLDEDGYTF
V: TRBV7-6; size: -; J: TRBJ1-2; length: 14; D: TRBD1; CDR3: CASSDHRGGDGYTF
V: TRBV10-1; size: -; J: TRBJ1-5; length: 15; D: -; CDR3: CASVGWAVSGQPQHF
V: TRBV10-3; size: -; J: TRBJ2-7; length: 10; D: -; CDR3: CATGDYEQYF
V: TRBV5-4; size: -; J: TRBJ2-5; length: 16; D: TRBD2; CDR3: CASSLGGRGSMQTQYF
V: TRBV7-6; size: -; J: TRBJ1-4; length: 15; D: -; CDR3: CASSLEAGRGEKLFF
V: TRBV18; size: -; J: TRBJ2-1; length: 13; D: TRBD2; CDR3: CASSRLAGIEQFF
V: TRBV7-9; size: -; J: TRBJ1-2; length: 15; D: TRBD1; CDR3: CASSLSTQGAYGYTF
V: TRBV6-1; size: -; J: TRBJ2-2; length: 17; D: TRBD2; CDR3: CASSELGGGAIIGELFF
V: TRBV28; size: -; J: TRBJ2-3; length: 17; D: -; CDR3: CASSSPDKGRSTDTQYF
V: TRBV7-9; size: -; J: TRBJ2-5; length: 14; D: -; CDR3: CASSLRGEQETQYF
V: TRBV28; size: -; J: TRBJ2-2; length: 17; D: TRBD2; CDR3: CASSLEGLAGYTGELFF
V: TRBV10-2; size: -; J: TRBJ1-1; length: 14; D: TRBD1; CDR3: CASSETGGGTEAFF
V: TRBV2; size: few; J: TRBJ2-2; length: 16; D: -; CDR3: CASTPPWAQNTGELFF
V: TRBV9; size: -; J: TRBJ2-2; length: 14; D: -; CDR3: CASSSTFATGELFF
V: TRBV4-2; size: -; J: TRBJ2-1; length: 12; D: -; CDR3: CASSRSYNEQFF
V: TRBV19; size: -; J: TRBJ1-5; length: 12; D: -; CDR3: CASTLGNQPQHF
V: TRBV11-2; size: -; J: TRBJ2-7; length: 14; D: TRBD2; CDR3: CASRGGGGTYEQYF
V: TRBV30; size: -; J: TRBJ2-1; length: 11; D: TRBD1; CDR3: CAWAQGNEQFF
V: TRBV15; size: -; J: TRBJ2-3; length: 14; D: -; CDR3: CATSRDRETDTQYF
V: TRBV5-1; size: -; J: TRBJ1-2; length: 13; D: TRBD1; CDR3: CASSLDRGDGYTF
V: TRBV11-2; size: -; J: TRBJ2-1; length: 18; D: TRBD1; CDR3: CASSPKDPPGGLYNEQFF
V: TRBV6-1; size: -; J: TRBJ1-4; length: 14; D: -; CDR3: CASSEHQADEKLFF